Shown below are 10 T cell receptor beta chains from a single sample sequenced in a study of blood T cell repertoires in COVID-19. Libraries were prepared by immunoSEQ multiplex PCR; TCRdb keeps only in-frame clonotypes and omits some of them. Seen here are roughly 230,000 clones, around 87% observed once, and the top ten hold approximately 7.2%. The source material was PBMCs or T cells enriched from blood (not recorded which). The origin of the receptors is a man under 40 in a cohort exposed to, infected with or recovered from COVID-19 (not recorded which).

The chain links TRBV4-1 to TRBJ2-1; no definite D call. With 5 bases removed from V and 2 bases from J, the gap between germline ends came to 7 bases. This CDR3 has 13 residues. Per germline, CDR1 MGHRA and CDR2 YSYEKL. The CDR3 nucleotides read TGCGCCAGCAGCTCTACCCCCTACAATGAGCAGTTCTTC. Translating gives CASSSTPYNEQFF.

The chain links TRBV5-5 to TRBJ2-7, with D uncertain. The germline V and J ends were trimmed by 5 bases and 6 bases, with 15 bases remaining between them. The CDR3 spans 13 residues. Germline CDR1 reads SGHKS; CDR2 reads YYEKEE (reference sequence). The CDR3 sequence is CASRFSRSGEQYF. In DNA form, the CDR3 reads TGTGCCAGCAGGTTTAGTCGTTCGGGCGAGCAGTACTTC.

This sequence joins TRBV27 and TRBJ2-2; 11 bases fit TRBD2. Per germline, CDR1 MNHEY and CDR2 SMNVEV (reference sequence). With 5 bases clipped from V and 1 base from J, the junction kept 9 bases outside the gene matches. This CDR3 has 18 residues. This chain's CDR3 is CASSPGTLAGGNTGELFF. The CDR3 coding sequence is TGTGCCAGCAGTCCGGGAACTCTAGCGGGAGGGAACACCGGGGAGCTGTTTTTT.

The V gene is TRBV5-1, the J gene TRBJ1-4, with D tentatively TRBD1 (6 bases). The germline gives CDR1 SGHRS, CDR2 YFSETQ. The CDR3 is made up of 15 amino acids. Deletions cut 4 bases from V and 0 bases from J, with 10 bases between. This CDR3 is CASSRDTPTNEKLFF. DNA for the CDR3: TGCGCCAGCAGCCGGGACACACCAACTAATGAAAAACTGTTTTTT.

This clone was seen once. The chain employs TRBV28 and TRBJ2-1; 10 nucleotides agree with TRBD1. Germline V gene data show CDR1 as MDHEN and CDR2 as SYDVKM. There are 13 residues in the CDR3. J gave up 10 bases and V 5 bases, and 5 bases lay outside the gene matches. The CDR3 DNA reads as TGTGCCAGCAGTCCGGGACAGGGGAGGGAGCAGTTCTTC. It specifies CASSPGQGREQFF.

CDR3 amino acids: CASSGSPEDTQYF. CDR3 nucleotides: TGTGCCAGCAGCGGAAGTCCGGAGGATACGCAGTATTTT. V and J are TRBV11-3 and TRBJ2-3; no reliable D call. Germline CDR1 reads SGHNT; CDR2 reads YENEEA. CDR3 length: 13 amino acids. Between the trimmed V and J ends, which lost 5 bases and 6 bases, there was a span of 12 bases.

V is TRBV4-1 and J is TRBJ1-5, with D tentatively TRBD1 (6 bases). The V gene lost 4 bases and the J gene lost 3 bases, with 10 bases spanning the gap. CDR1 is MGHRA and CDR2 is YSYEKL in the germline V gene. This CDR3 has 14 residues. CDR3 bases: TGCGCCAGCAGCCCTGGACAGTACAATCAGCCCCAGCATTTT. As protein: CASSPGQYNQPQHF.

In its sample, this clone was seen a few times. The chain couples TRBV19 to TRBJ2-5, with D hard to call. The V end was cut by 3 bases, the J end by 3 bases, with 8 bases between. The CDR3 runs to 13 residues. Germline V gene sequence: CDR1 LNHDA, CDR2 SQIVND (reference sequence). The DNA of the CDR3 is TGTGCCAGTAGTATGGGTAGCAAAGAGACCCAGTACTTC. This gives the protein CASSMGSKETQYF.

This clone was counted a single time. The rearrangement links TRBV5-1 to TRBJ2-4; 9 bases map to TRBD2. The ends lost 4 bases at V and 1 base at J; junction bases unmatched: 12. This CDR3 is 18 amino acids long. The germline CDR1 and CDR2 sequences are SGHRS and YFSETQ. The CDR3 loop reads CASSPTYSGRWAKNIQYF. The CDR3, as DNA: TGCGCCAGCAGCCCAACCTACAGCGGGAGGTGGGCCAAAAACATTCAGTACTTC.

The sample holds one count of this clone. The V gene is TRBV10-3, the J gene TRBJ1-5; weak D call: TRBD1 (5 bases). This CDR3 has 14 amino acids. Trimming pared 0 bases from V and 4 bases from J, leaving 7 bases between. CDR1 and CDR2 from the germline V gene are ENHRY and SYGVKD. CDR3: CAISESSGNQPQHF. The CDR3 nucleotides are TGTGCCATCAGTGAGTCGTCAGGGAATCAGCCCCAGCATTTT.